These 14 T cell receptor beta chains were sequenced from one sample in a study of CD8+CD57+ T cells in acquired aplastic anemia. Flow cytometry had shown expanded CD8+CD57+ cells in the patients chosen for sequencing. CDR3 and TCR beta VDJ profiling relied on genomic DNA as the template. MiXCR, run by TCRdb on the reads, gives a single entry per CDR3 protein. The repertoire includes 150,000 or so distinct CDR3 sequences, 45% to 50% of them detected once, and 25% to 35% sits in the top ten. The sequencing input was sorted CD4+, CD8+, or CD8+CD57+ T cells (not recorded which) from PBMCs. The receptors were gathered from a human donor with aplastic anemia.

This clonotype came up once. This rearrangement joins TRBV10-3 to TRBJ2-2; D is possibly TRBD2 (6 bases). Trimming removed 0 bases at V and 0 bases at J, with 11 bases between. There are 17 residues in the CDR3. Per germline, CDR1 ENHRY and CDR2 SYGVKD. The CDR3 reads CAISESEGTANTGELFF. CDR3 DNA sequence: TGTGCCATCAGTGAGTCGGAGGGGACCGCGAACACCGGGGAGCTGTTTTTT.

The V and J genes are TRBV7-9 and TRBJ1-5, with D perhaps TRBD1 (6 bases). Germline V gives CDR1 SEHNR, CDR2 FQNEAQ (reference sequence). V was shortened by 3 bases and J by 5 bases, with 11 bases between the two germline ends. The CDR3 loop spans 14 amino acids. DNA for the CDR3: TGTGCCAGCAGCTTTACAGGGTTAGATCAGCCCCAGCATTTT. Protein sequence: CASSFTGLDQPQHF. The whole variable domain, filled in from reference TRBV7-9 and TRBJ1-5, reads DTGVSQNPRHKITKRGQNVTFRCDPISEHNRLYWYRQTLGQGPEFLTYFQNEAQLEKSRLLSDRFSAERPKGSFSTLEIQRTEQGDSAMYLCASSFTGLDQPQHFGDGTRLSIL.

A remark on this clonotype: The junction does not match germline at one end; this may be a read error. V is TRBV10-1 and J is TRBJ1-1, with 11 bases aligning to TRBD1. This CDR3 has 15 residues. From germline, CDR1 is WNHNN and CDR2 SYGVQD (reference sequence). Written as DNA, the CDR3 is TGTGCCAGCAGCGTCGGGGGACAGGGGGTTTCTGAAGCTTTCTTT. Amino acids: CASSVGGQGVSEAFF.

V usage is TRBV15 and J usage is TRBJ1-1; D is ambiguous. V was pared by 3 bases and J by 2 bases, with 1 base between. The CDR3 consists of 11 residues. Germline CDR1 and CDR2: LNHNV and YYDKDF (reference sequence). Written as DNA, the CDR3 is TGTGCCACCAGCAGTAACACTGAAGCTTTCTTT. It is translated as CATSSNTEAFF.

This chain connects TRBV10-3 to TRBJ2-3; D not certain. Per germline, CDR1 ENHRY and CDR2 SYGVKD. The CDR3 runs to 16 residues. Trimming left V 6 bases short and J 0 bases short, with 16 bases between. The chain's CDR3 is CAIRARANVSTDTQYF. The CDR3 DNA follows: TGTGCCATCAGGGCTAGAGCTAACGTTAGCACAGATACGCAGTATTTT.

This clonotype was picked up a small number of times. The chain recombines TRBV10-2 with TRBJ2-6, with D possibly TRBD1 on 6 matching bases. Per the germline V gene, CDR1 is WSHSY and CDR2 is SAAADI. This CDR3 region has 16 residues. Trimming shortened V by 8 bases and J by 4 bases, and 18 bases separated the two germline ends. The CDR3 loop is CASRRLGAGGANVLTF. The CDR3 DNA follows: TGCGCCAGCCGCCGATTGGGGGCGGGCGGGGCCAACGTCCTGACTTTC.

The chain has TRBV20-1 and TRBJ2-7, with a tentative D call TRBD2 (5 bases). Germline assignment: CDR1 DFQATT and CDR2 SNEGSKA (reference sequence). The CDR3 runs to 13 residues. Trimming stripped 2 bases from V and 1 base from J, with 9 bases between. In nucleotides, the CDR3 is TGCAGTGCTAGATGGGAGATATCCTACGAGCAGTACTTC. It encodes CSARWEISYEQYF.

This clonotype has at least ten counts. The chain is built from TRBV11-1 and TRBJ1-2, with no clear D. The CDR3 extends over 17 amino acids. The germline CDR1 and CDR2 sequences are SGHAT and FQDESV (reference sequence). V was pared by 3 bases and J by 6 bases, with 23 bases between. The CDR3: CASSFGTGQGPPDGYTF. The CDR3, as DNA: TGTGCCAGCAGCTTTGGCACTGGTCAAGGACCCCCTGATGGCTACACCTTC.

This clonotype was recorded at least ten times. The V call is TRBV12-5, the J call TRBJ2-3, with unresolved D. Germline lookup yields CDR1 LGHNT and CDR2 FRNRAP. With 3 bases removed from V and 4 bases from J, the gap between germline ends came to 5 bases. The CDR3 is 12 amino acids. The CDR3 region has the DNA TGTGCTAGTGGTTTCCCAGCAGATACGCAGTATTTT. This sequence encodes CASGFPADTQYF.

This clonotype appeared many times. The J gene is TRBJ1-2, the V gene TRBV5-6; D is unresolved. CDR3 length: 16 residues. The germline gives CDR1 SGHDT, CDR2 YYEEEE. Trimming took off 0 bases at V and 4 bases at J, with 16 bases between the two ends. Written as DNA, the CDR3 is TGTGCCAGCAGCTTGGGTGGAATAACCCCCTTCTATGGCTACACCTTC. This sequence encodes CASSLGGITPFYGYTF. Variable domain in full (rest from reference TRBV5-6 and TRBJ1-2): DAGVTQSPTHLIKTRGQQVTLRCSPKSGHDTVSWYQQALGQGPQFIFQYYEEEERQRGNFPDRFSGHQFPNYSSELNVNALLLGDSALYLCASSLGGITPFYGYTFGSGTRLTVV.

The chain is built from TRBV29-1 and TRBJ1-1; D is ambiguous. CDR3 length: 11 residues. V gave up 7 bases and J gave up 4 bases, with 10 bases separating them. Germline CDR1 reads SQVTM; CDR2 reads ANQGSEA. CDR3 nucleotide sequence: TGCAGCGCCTCCCATGGCACTGAAGCTTTCTTT. Its protein is CSASHGTEAFF.

This clonotype has more than one count but fewer than ten. This may be a read error: a much more frequent sequence differs by one nucleotide. The genes are TRBV5-1 and TRBJ2-7; 8 bases are shared with TRBD2. In germline, CDR1 is SGHRS, CDR2 YFSETQ. V lost 4 bases to trimming and J lost 9 bases; unmatched junction nucleotides: 9. The CDR3 consists of 13 residues. CDR3 sequence: CASSSGSENGQYF. CDR3 nucleotide sequence: TGCGCCAGCAGCAGCGGGAGCGAAAACGGGCAGTACTTC.

This clonotype was seen at least ten times. V usage is TRBV6-6 and J usage is TRBJ1-4; D is uncertain. With 8 bases removed from V and 6 bases from J, the gap between germline ends came to 13 bases. The CDR3 has 13 amino acids. CDR1 is MNHNY, CDR2 SVGAGI, per germline (reference sequence). The CDR3 region has the DNA TGTGCCAGCGGATTGCGATTGGATGAAAAACTGTTTTTT. Its translation: CASGLRLDEKLFF.

This clonotype showed up many times. The chain is built from TRBV6-5 and TRBJ2-7, with TRBD2 matching over 11 bases. This CDR3 contains 16 residues. CDR1 MNHEY and CDR2 SVGAGI come from the germline V gene. Trimming took 0 bases from V and 2 from J; bases not matched to a gene: 3. This chain's CDR3 is CASSYSRLAGTYEQYF. The CDR3, as DNA: TGTGCCAGCAGTTACTCGAGACTAGCGGGGACCTACGAGCAGTACTTC.